Listed below are T cell receptor beta chains from one sample, sequenced in a study of cytomegalovirus exposure and HLA in healthy donors. Sequencing was performed with immunoSEQ multiplex PCR; in TCRdb, only in-frame clones are kept and a portion is missing. The table has about 260,000 clones, about 92% seen once. The specimen was PBMCs. Receptor source: a woman aged 25 to 39 in good health and CMV-seronegative. CDR3s include the opening cysteine and the closing phenylalanine or tryptophan. The D gene is left open where the match is weak. Clone size is stated in some rows and not others, as once, few, many or a class when expanded.

clone size | J gene | D gene | V gene | CDR3 DNA | CDR3 protein
once | TRBJ2-5 | TRBD1 | TRBV5-6 | TGTGCCAGCAGCTTGGGCGGACAGGGATTAGAGACCCAGTACTTC | CASSLGGQGLETQYF
- | TRBJ1-5 | - | TRBV5-6 | TGTGCCAGCAGCTTTGGGTTTTCGAGCAATCAGCCCCAGCATTTT | CASSFGFSSNQPQHF
- | TRBJ2-7 | TRBD2 | TRBV7-2 | TGTGCCAGCAGCTTAGCGGCCACTAGCGGACTCTACGAGCAGTACTTC | CASSLAATSGLYEQYF
- | TRBJ2-3 | - | TRBV5-4 | TGTGCCAGCAGCTTGGAGAGCGGAGGCACAGATACGCAGTATTTT | CASSLESGGTDTQYF
- | TRBJ2-3 | TRBD2 | TRBV28 | TGTGCCTCCCTGCCGGGGGCCGGCGGGAGGGCCCGAGATACGCAGTATTTT | CASLPGAGGRARDTQYF
- | TRBJ2-7 | - | TRBV29-1 | TGCAGCGTCCCGGGCCCTAGGGGGGGTTGGGAGCAGTACTTC | CSVPGPRGGWEQYF
once | TRBJ2-7 | - | TRBV25-1 | TGTGCCAGCAGTGAAAGGGAAGGAATCTACGTCGAGCAGTACTTC | CASSEREGIYVEQYF
- | TRBJ2-2 | TRBD1 | TRBV10-2 | TGCGCCAGTACAGGGGACAGCACCGGGGAGCTGTTTTTT | CASTGDSTGELFF
- | TRBJ2-7 | TRBD2 | TRBV4-1 | TGCGCCAGCAGCCAAGGGGGACTAGCGGGAGACGAGCAGTACTTC | CASSQGGLAGDEQYF
- | TRBJ2-3 | TRBD2 | TRBV2 | TGTGCCAGCAGTTGGGGGGGGGCAGATACGCAGTATTTT | CASSWGGADTQYF
- | TRBJ1-2 | - | TRBV7-8 | TGTGCCAGCAGCGAAACCGGGGCAGGACACTATGGCTACACCTTC | CASSETGAGHYGYTF
- | TRBJ1-2 | TRBD1 | TRBV7-9 | TGTGCCAGCAGCCGGGACAGGGCCTATGGCTACACCTTC | CASSRDRAYGYTF
- | TRBJ2-7 | - | TRBV7-9 | TGTGCCAGCAGCTCCCCCTACGAGCAGTACTTC | CASSSPYEQYF
- | TRBJ2-1 | TRBD2 | TRBV27 | TGTGCCAGCAGTCCCCGTGGAGCGGGAGGAGCCAATGAGCAGTTCTTC | CASSPRGAGGANEQFF
- | TRBJ2-3 | - | TRBV5-6 | TGTGCCAGCAGCAATCCGGGACGCCGCACAGATACGCAGTATTTT | CASSNPGRRTDTQYF
- | TRBJ2-7 | TRBD1 | TRBV4-3 | TGCGCCAGCAGCCAGGACAGGGATTGGTACGAGCAGTACTTC | CASSQDRDWYEQYF
- | TRBJ2-1 | TRBD1 | TRBV7-3 | TGTGCCAGCAGCCCGGGACAGGGAACGGCCAATGAGCAGTTCTTC | CASSPGQGTANEQFF
- | TRBJ2-7 | TRBD2 | TRBV10-2 | TGCGCCAGCAGCGGGACTAGCTACGAGCAGTACTTC | CASSGTSYEQYF